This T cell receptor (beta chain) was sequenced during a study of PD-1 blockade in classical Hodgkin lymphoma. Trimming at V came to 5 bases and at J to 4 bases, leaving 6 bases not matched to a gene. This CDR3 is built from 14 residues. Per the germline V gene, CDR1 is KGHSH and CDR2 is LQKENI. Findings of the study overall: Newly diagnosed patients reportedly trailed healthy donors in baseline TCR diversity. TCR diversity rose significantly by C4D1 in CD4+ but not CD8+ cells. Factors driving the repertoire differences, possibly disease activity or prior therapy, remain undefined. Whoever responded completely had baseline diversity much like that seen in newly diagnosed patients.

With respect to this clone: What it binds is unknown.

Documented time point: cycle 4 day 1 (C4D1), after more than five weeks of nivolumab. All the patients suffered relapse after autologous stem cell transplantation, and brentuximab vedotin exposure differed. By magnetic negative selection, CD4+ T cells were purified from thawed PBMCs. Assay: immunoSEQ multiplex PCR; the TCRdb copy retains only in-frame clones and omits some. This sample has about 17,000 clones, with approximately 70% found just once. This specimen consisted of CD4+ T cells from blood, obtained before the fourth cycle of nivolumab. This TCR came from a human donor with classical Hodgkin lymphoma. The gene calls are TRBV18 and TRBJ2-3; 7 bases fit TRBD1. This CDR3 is CASSSVQGSDTQYF. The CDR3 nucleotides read TGTGCCAGCTCATCGGTACAGGGGTCAGATACGCAGTATTTT.